This record covers a single TCR beta chain. No antigen is known for it. No qualities accompany the bases; no much larger clone lies one base away. This entry comes from a study of cytomegalovirus exposure and HLA in healthy donors (dated by TCRdb to 2015 to 2018). Background on the whole study: According to a later analysis, the 120 or so validation repertoires were produced on the same platform as the roughly 700 repertoires of the first cohort. The aim of the study was to test whether cataloging public T cell receptors could identify signatures of past pathogen exposure. Besides the first cohort of under 700 subjects, a separate validation cohort made up of 95 to 150 different subjects was used. To predict cytomegalovirus infection status, the study combined high-throughput TCR immunosequencing, statistical association of individual TCRs with disease status, and machine learning.

Findings and caveats that apply to the study as a whole: Most TCR sequences were seen in very few donors, while some public TCRs were found in many individuals. Subsequent analysis determined that TCRs grouped into clusters in the first cohort also showed a tendency toward co-occurrence across the 120 validation repertoires, and approximately 93% of cluster scores exceeded 0. The study gave a list of 150 to 200 TCR beta chains associated with cytomegalovirus. It was suggested by the authors that the approach could potentially be generalized to other disease states and immunological phenotypes. A later analysis had no HLA typing for the validation cohort, so co-occurrence there was scored across all 130 or so repertoires. The classifier was reported to diagnose cytomegalovirus status with high specificity and sensitivity in both the original cohort and the validation cohort. Three of the identified cytomegalovirus-associated TCR beta chains were confirmed in vitro to be specific for cytomegalovirus antigens.

The library was built by means of the immunoSEQ multiplex PCR assay. The published analysis was carried out like this. A statistical classification framework was built to diagnose cytomegalovirus status from the catalog of TCR beta chain sequences. TCRdb's version of the immuneACCESS table is confined to in-frame rearrangements and falls short of the full clone set. An unresolved V gene accounts for under half of the shortfall where checked; the remainder is of unknown origin. V and J calls and clone size are copied from that table; D and trimming were computed from the DNA. For this sample there are some 250,000 clones; about 90% appear just once. In total, the top ten clones hold roughly 0.4% of the sample. Donors formed part of the validation cohort, which comprised over a hundred subjects and was distinct from the first cohort of 690 or so subjects. Taken from cysteine to phenylalanine, the CDR3 has 13 residues. Solely the CDR3 DNA is kept, with 39 bases framed from the first base. As encoded in the germline V gene, CDR1 is MNHEY while CDR2 is SVGAGI. V drops 4 bases and J drops 3 bases, leaving 10 bases in between.

This TCR was sampled from a young woman in good health and CMV-seronegative. Here the chain combines TRBV6-5 and TRBJ2-7, with a weak D call of TRBD1 (6 bases match). What was sequenced was PBMCs. The CDR3 has the sequence CASSLKQGYEQYF. The bases are TGTGCCAGCAGTTTAAAACAGGGCTACGAGCAGTACTTC.